The 19 T cell receptor beta chains below come from one sample, sequenced in a study of T cell responses to AZD1222 COVID-19 vaccine. Profiling relied on immunoSEQ multiplex PCR, and the TCRdb table lists in-frame clones only, not all of them. The repertoire holds 83,000 or so clones, with more than 85% as singletons. Sequencing used peripheral blood, obtained 28 days after the second AZD1222 dose. Every receptor here comes from an adult who received the AZD1222 COVID-19 vaccine.

The chain links TRBV19 to TRBJ1-1; the D gene is possibly TRBD1 (6 bases). CDR1 is LNHDA and CDR2 is SQIVND in the germline V gene (reference sequence). The CDR3 is 13 residues long. V lost 2 bases and J 3 bases, leaving 7 bases between the germline ends. The CDR3 coding sequence is TGTGCCAGTAGTATAAACAGGGACACTGAAGCTTTCTTT. As protein: CASSINRDTEAFF.

This clone was seen a handful of times. This chain links TRBV10-3 with TRBJ2-2; 8 nucleotides line up with TRBD2. This CDR3 has 15 amino acids. CDR1 ENHRY and CDR2 SYGVKD come from the germline V gene. The ends lost 5 bases at V and 3 bases at J; junction bases unmatched: 5. CDR3 nucleotide sequence: TGTGCCATCAGTTCAAGCGGGAGCGACACCGGGGAGCTGTTTTTT. This encodes CAISSSGSDTGELFF.

This rearrangement joins TRBV15 to TRBJ1-1; D not resolved. Trimming took 9 bases from V and 1 from J, leaving 12 bases between them. CDR3 length equals 13 residues. The germline V gene has CDR1 LNHNV and CDR2 YYDKDF (reference sequence). CDR3 amino acids: CATQREKNTEAFF. CDR3 nucleotide sequence: TGTGCCACGCAGCGGGAAAAGAACACTGAAGCTTTCTTT.

As regards this clone: One junction end does not reproduce the germline sequence, and a read error may be involved. The chain combines TRBV3-1 (or the pseudogene TRBV3-2) with TRBJ2-3; D is perhaps TRBD2 (5 bases). This CDR3 region has 14 residues. Germline assignment: CDR1 LGHDT and CDR2 YNNKEL (reference sequence). CDR3 protein: CASSQGPSIDTQYF. The CDR3 nucleotides are TGTGCCAGCAGCCAAGGTCCTAGCATAGATACGCAGTATTTT.

The gene calls are TRBV28 and TRBJ1-6; D is ambiguous. Trimming left V 2 bases short and J 0 bases short, with 20 bases between. The CDR3 sequence is 20 residues long. CDR1 is MDHEN and CDR2 is SYDVKM in the germline V gene. DNA for the CDR3: TGTGCCAGCAGTTTAGGGTTCGGGCAGGCTGGCAACTCCTATAATTCACCCCTCCACTTT. This translates into CASSLGFGQAGNSYNSPLHF.

The gene calls are TRBV18 and TRBJ2-1; 14 nucleotides align to TRBD2. The V gene end was trimmed by 6 bases and the J gene end by 6 bases; junction bases not matched to a gene: 7. The CDR3 is 16 amino acids. Looked up from germline, CDR1 is KGHSH and CDR2 is LQKENI. The CDR3: CASSSGGLAGANEQFF. The CDR3 nucleotides read TGTGCCAGCTCTAGCGGGGGACTAGCGGGAGCCAATGAGCAGTTCTTC.

The chain recombines TRBV7-2 with TRBJ2-1; 10 positions agree with TRBD1. The V segment lost 2 bases and the J segment 9 bases; nucleotides outside the gene matches: 10. The CDR3 totals 16 residues. Germline V gives CDR1 SGHTA, CDR2 FQGNSA. As DNA, the CDR3 is TGTGCCAGCAGCTTAAATGGGGACAGGGGTGGCAGTGAGCAGTTCTTC. Translation: CASSLNGDRGGSEQFF.

This sequence joins TRBV5-1 and TRBJ2-1; 7 bases are a match to TRBD1. V was clipped by 0 bases and J by 0 bases; unmatched bases: 9. CDR3 length equals 18 residues. CDR1 and CDR2 (germline): SGHRS, YFSETQ. In DNA, the CDR3 is TGCGCCAGCAGCTTGGGTAACAGGGGCTACCCCTCCTACAATGAGCAGTTCTTC. Translating gives CASSLGNRGYPSYNEQFF.

The chain couples TRBV6-5 to TRBJ2-7; TRBD1 agrees at 8 bases. V trimming: 8 bases; J trimming: 3 bases; junction bases outside the gene matches: 12. This CDR3 region has 15 residues. Germline lookup yields CDR1 MNHEY and CDR2 SVGAGI. CDR3 nucleotide sequence: TGTGCCAGCGCCTCCGGGACAGGAGGATACTACGAGCAGTACTTC. As protein: CASASGTGGYYEQYF.

The chain joins TRBV24-1 to TRBJ2-1; weak D call: TRBD2 (7 bases). The V gene lost 4 bases and the J gene lost 7 bases, with 22 bases spanning the gap. This CDR3 contains 17 residues. CDR1 is KGHDR and CDR2 is SFDVKD in the germline V gene. CDR3 DNA sequence: TGTGCCACCAGTGACCCCACTTTCAGGAAGGGGGGGAATGAGCAGTTCTTC. Amino acid sequence: CATSDPTFRKGGNEQFF.

The V call is TRBV5-1, the J call TRBJ2-5; 10 positions match TRBD1. Unmatched junction bases numbered 15, after V lost 2 bases and J lost 2 bases. CDR1 and CDR2 (germline): SGHRS, YFSETQ. This CDR3 spans 19 amino acids. The CDR3 loop reads CASSFPGQGGSNHQETQYF. The CDR3 bases are TGCGCCAGCAGCTTCCCCGGACAGGGGGGGTCCAATCATCAAGAGACCCAGTACTTC.

The CDR3 is CAWSVQANSPLHF. CDR3 in DNA: TGTGCCTGGAGTGTACAGGCGAATTCACCCCTCCACTTT. The rearrangement joins TRBV30 to TRBJ1-6, with D possibly TRBD1 on 5 matching bases. Looked up from germline, CDR1 is GTSNPN and CDR2 is SVGIG (reference sequence). Trimming removed 0 bases from V and 7 bases from J, with 7 bases in between. CDR3 length equals 13 residues.

This rearrangement joins TRBV15 to TRBJ1-3; no definite D call. In germline, CDR1 is LNHNV, CDR2 YYDKDF (reference sequence). This CDR3 spans 18 amino acids. V was clipped by 0 bases and J by 0 bases, with 15 bases between them. This CDR3 reads CATSRDPRHGSSGNTIYF. The CDR3 nucleotides read TGTGCCACCAGCAGAGACCCCCGACATGGCAGCTCTGGAAACACCATATATTTT.

Only one count was recorded for this clone. CDR3 sequence: CASSVEWTSRNNEQFF. The CDR3 bases are TGTGCCAGCAGTGTGGAATGGACTAGCAGAAACAATGAGCAGTTCTTC. V and J are TRBV6-4 and TRBJ2-1; TRBD2 agrees at 8 bases. The J segment lost 5 bases and the V segment lost 4 bases, leaving 10 bases of the junction unmatched. Germline lookup yields CDR1 MRHNA and CDR2 SNTAGT. This CDR3 comprises 16 residues.

CDR3 loop: CASSQGVLRLNTGELFF. The DNA of the CDR3 is TGTGCCAGCAGCCAAGGGGTTTTGCGACTTAACACCGGGGAGCTGTTTTTT. The rearrangement uses TRBV4-2 and TRBJ2-2; D gene unclear. The CDR3 sequence is 17 residues long. Germline values: CDR1 LGHNA, CDR2 YNFKEQ. Deletions cut 1 base from V and 2 bases from J, with 14 bases between.

V is TRBV15 and J is TRBJ2-3; 8 bases match TRBD1. V shed 3 bases and J 4 bases; nucleotides not matched to a gene: 6. The germline V gene has CDR1 LNHNV and CDR2 YYDKDF (reference sequence). CDR3 length: 15 residues. CDR3 residues: CATSRDPTGADTQYF. CDR3 nucleotides: TGTGCCACCAGCAGGGATCCGACAGGGGCAGATACGCAGTATTTT.

The chain carries TRBV9 and TRBJ2-7; possible D gene TRBD1, 6 bases. Trimming cost V 5 bases and J 4 bases, with 13 bases left between them. The germline CDR1 and CDR2 sequences are SGDLS and YYNGEE. The CDR3 has 13 amino acids. CDR3 sequence reads: CASSAGESYEQYF. The CDR3 bases are TGTGCCAGCAGTGCAGGGGAGTCATACGAGCAGTACTTC.

The gene calls are TRBV29-1 and TRBJ2-5; D unresolved. V shed 4 bases and J shed 1 base, with 10 bases lying between them. There are 13 residues in the CDR3. Per the germline V gene, CDR1 is SQVTM and CDR2 is ANQGSEA. The CDR3 DNA reads as TGCAGCGTTGCGTCAGGCTTCCAAGAGACCCAGTACTTC. This gives the protein CSVASGFQETQYF.

CDR3 nucleotides: TGTGCCAGCAGCGTAGGGGGAGACAGTACAGATACGCAGTATTTT. Its translation: CASSVGGDSTDTQYF. The chain uses TRBV9 and TRBJ2-3; D may be TRBD1 or TRBD2 (5 bases each). The CDR3 extends over 15 amino acids. V was clipped by 0 bases and J by 3 bases, with 11 bases between them. Germline loops: CDR1 SGDLS, CDR2 YYNGEE.